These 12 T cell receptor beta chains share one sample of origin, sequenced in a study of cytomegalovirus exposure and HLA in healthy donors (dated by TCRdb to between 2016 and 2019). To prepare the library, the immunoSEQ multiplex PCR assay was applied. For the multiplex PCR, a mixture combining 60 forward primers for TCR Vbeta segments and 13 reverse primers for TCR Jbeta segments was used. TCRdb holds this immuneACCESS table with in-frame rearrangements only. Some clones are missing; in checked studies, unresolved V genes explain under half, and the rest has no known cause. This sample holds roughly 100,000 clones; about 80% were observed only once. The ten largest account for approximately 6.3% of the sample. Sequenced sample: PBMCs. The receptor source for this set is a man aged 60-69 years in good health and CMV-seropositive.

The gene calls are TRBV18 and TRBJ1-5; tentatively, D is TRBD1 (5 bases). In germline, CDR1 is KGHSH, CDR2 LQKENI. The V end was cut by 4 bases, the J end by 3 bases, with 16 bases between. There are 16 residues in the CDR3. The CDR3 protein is CASSRTRGAANQPQHF. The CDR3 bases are TGTGCCAGCTCACGGACTAGGGGCGCCGCCAATCAGCCCCAGCATTTT.

Here the CDR3 reads CASSKTSYSGNTIYF. The CDR3 DNA is TGTGCCAGCAGCAAAACGAGCTACTCTGGAAACACCATATATTTT. This chain links TRBV21-1 with TRBJ1-3. TRBV21-1 is a documented pseudogene. The CDR3 extends over 15 amino acids.

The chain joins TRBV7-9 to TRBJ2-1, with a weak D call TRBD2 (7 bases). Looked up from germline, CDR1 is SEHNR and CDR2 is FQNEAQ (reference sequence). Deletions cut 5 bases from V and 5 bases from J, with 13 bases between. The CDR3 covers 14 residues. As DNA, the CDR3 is TGTGCCAGCAGCCGAGGGGGGGGACACAATGAGCAGTTCTTC. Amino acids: CASSRGGGHNEQFF.

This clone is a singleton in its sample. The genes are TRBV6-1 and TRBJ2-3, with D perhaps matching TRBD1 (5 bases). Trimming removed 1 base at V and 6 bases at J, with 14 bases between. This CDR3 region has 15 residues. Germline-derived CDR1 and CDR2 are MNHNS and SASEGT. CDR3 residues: CASSEGTPLEDTQYF. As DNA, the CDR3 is TGTGCCAGCAGTGAAGGGACACCTCTTGAGGATACGCAGTATTTT.

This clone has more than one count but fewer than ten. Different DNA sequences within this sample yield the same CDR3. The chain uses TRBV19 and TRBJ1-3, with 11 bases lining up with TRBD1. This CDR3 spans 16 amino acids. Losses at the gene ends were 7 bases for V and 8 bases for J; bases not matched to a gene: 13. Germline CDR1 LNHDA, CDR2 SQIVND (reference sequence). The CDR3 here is CASTPKPGTGGHTIYF. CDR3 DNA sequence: TGTGCCAGTACCCCGAAACCTGGGACAGGGGGGCACACCATATATTTT.

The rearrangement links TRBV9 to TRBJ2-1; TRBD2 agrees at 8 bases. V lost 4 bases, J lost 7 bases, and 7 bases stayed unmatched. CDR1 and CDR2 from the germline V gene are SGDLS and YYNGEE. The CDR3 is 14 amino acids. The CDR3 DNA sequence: TGTGCCAGCAGCCCCGGGGGGGTGAGGAATGAGCAGTTCTTC. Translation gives CASSPGGVRNEQFF.

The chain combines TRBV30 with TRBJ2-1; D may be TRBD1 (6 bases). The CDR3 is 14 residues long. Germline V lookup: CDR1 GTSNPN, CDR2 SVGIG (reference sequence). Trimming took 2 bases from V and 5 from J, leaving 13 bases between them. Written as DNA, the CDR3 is TGTGCCTGGAGTCGTGGGGGCGATCACAATGAGCAGTTCTTC. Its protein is CAWSRGGDHNEQFF.

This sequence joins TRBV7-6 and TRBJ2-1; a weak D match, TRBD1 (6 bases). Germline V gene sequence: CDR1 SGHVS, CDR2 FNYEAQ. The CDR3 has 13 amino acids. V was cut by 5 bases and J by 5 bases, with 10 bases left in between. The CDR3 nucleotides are TGTGCCAGCAGCCCCTGGACAGACAATGAGCAGTTCTTC. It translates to CASSPWTDNEQFF.

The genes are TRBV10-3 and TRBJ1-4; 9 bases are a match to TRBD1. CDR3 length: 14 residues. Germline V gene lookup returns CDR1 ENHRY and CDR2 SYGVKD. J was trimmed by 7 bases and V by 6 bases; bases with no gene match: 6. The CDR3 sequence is CAIRGTGRSEKLFF. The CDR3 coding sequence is TGTGCCATCAGAGGGACAGGGCGTAGTGAAAAACTGTTTTTT.

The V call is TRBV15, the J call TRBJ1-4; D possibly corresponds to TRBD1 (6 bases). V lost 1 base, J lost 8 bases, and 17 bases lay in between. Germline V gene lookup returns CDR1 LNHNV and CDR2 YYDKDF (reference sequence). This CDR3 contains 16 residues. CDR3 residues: CATSRGSGGKGEKLFF. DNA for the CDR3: TGTGCCACCAGCAGAGGGTCGGGGGGCAAAGGAGAAAAACTGTTTTTT.

CDR3 nucleotides: TGCGCCAGCAGCCAAGGAAGGGGGTGGACTAATGAAAAACTGTTTTTT. Translated, it gives CASSQGRGWTNEKLFF. This chain joins TRBV4-1 and TRBJ1-4, with D possibly matching TRBD1 (6 bases). Germline-derived CDR1 and CDR2 are MGHRA and YSYEKL. The CDR3 is made up of 16 amino acids. V shed 1 base and J shed 2 bases, with 11 bases lying between them.

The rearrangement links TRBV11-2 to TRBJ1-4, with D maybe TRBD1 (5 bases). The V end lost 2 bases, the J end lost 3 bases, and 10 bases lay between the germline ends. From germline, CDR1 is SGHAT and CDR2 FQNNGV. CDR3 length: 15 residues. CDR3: CASSLIRQSNEKLFF. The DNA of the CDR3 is TGTGCCAGCAGCTTAATTCGACAGTCTAATGAAAAACTGTTTTTT.